This entry features one T cell receptor beta chain sequence. The data were taken from a study of patients and donors after allogeneic stem cell transplantation. TCRdb analysed the RT-PCR reads with MiXCR anew, one entry per CDR3 protein. The table shows 150,000 to 250,000 distinct CDR3 sequences, with more than 35% occurring only once. The sample was blood, either unsorted or a sorted T cell fraction (not recorded which). The TCR sequence derives from a human donor who was either an allogeneic HSCT recipient or a stem cell or donor lymphocyte infusion donor (not recorded which). It is not recorded whose cells these are; they may come from a transplant donor.

The CDR3 DNA follows: TGTGCCAGCAGTTACTTCTCCGGGACAGGGAACACTGAAGCTTTCTTT. Protein sequence: CASSYFSGTGNTEAFF. The chain uses TRBV6-5 and TRBJ1-1; 8 positions agree with TRBD1. This CDR3 spans 16 amino acids. Trimming removed 1 base from V and 1 base from J; junction bases left unmatched: 5. CDR1 and CDR2 (germline): MNHEY, SVGAGI.